This entry lists 15 T cell receptor beta chains sequenced from one sample in a study of T cells in Graves' hyperthyroidism and ophthalmopathy. There were TCR beta CDR3 regions amplified from RNA transcripts. Primed by the HTBI set, a first-round RT-PCR was run on the TCR CDR3. TCRdb reprocessed the multiplex PCR reads via MiXCR and lists one record per CDR3 protein. The sample consists of about 520,000 distinct CDR3 sequences, around 24% of them appearing once. Material: blood. These receptors were collected from a woman aged 25 to 39 with Graves' ophthalmopathy.

Of note for this clonotype: No conserved phenylalanine or tryptophan ends this CDR3, so it is likely a read error. This chain links TRBV6-1 with TRBJ1-3, with D perhaps matching TRBD1 (5 bases). Germline loops: CDR1 MNHNS, CDR2 SASEGT. The CDR3 extends over 14 amino acids. The germline V and J ends were trimmed by 0 bases and 5 bases, with 8 bases remaining between them. For the CDR3, the DNA is TGTGCCAGCAGTGAAGCTCGGGGCAGAAACACCATATATGTT. Encoded protein: CASSEARGRNTIYV.

This clonotype has a count of ten or more. The V call is TRBV11-3, the J call TRBJ1-1; 8 bases match TRBD1. Trimming cost V 4 bases and J 0 bases; bases outside gene matches: 13. The CDR3 spans 18 residues. Germline V gene data show CDR1 as SGHNT and CDR2 as YENEEA. The CDR3 sequence: CASSSLRQGPHMNTEAFF. The CDR3 coding sequence is TGTGCCAGCAGCTCCCTAAGACAGGGGCCACATATGAACACTGAAGCTTTCTTT.

This clonotype was seen just once. The V call is TRBV5-1, the J call TRBJ2-7, with a tentative D call TRBD2 (5 bases). The CDR3 runs to 14 residues. The ends were cut back, 0 bases at V and 6 bases at J, with 13 bases in the middle. The germline V gene has CDR1 SGHRS and CDR2 YFSETQ. CDR3 amino acids: CASSLVWVGGEQYF. CDR3 in DNA: TGCGCCAGCAGCTTGGTTTGGGTAGGAGGCGAGCAGTACTTC.

This clonotype was observed a few times. The J gene is TRBJ2-7, the V gene TRBV29-1; D gene unclear. Trimming left V 5 bases short and J 5 bases short, with 16 bases between. This CDR3 comprises 13 residues. The germline CDR1 and CDR2 sequences are SQVTM and ANQGSEA. The CDR3 sequence is CSVRNTIANEQYF. CDR3 nucleotide sequence: TGCAGCGTTAGAAACACTATAGCCAACGAGCAGTACTTC.

The rearrangement links TRBV5-5 to TRBJ1-5; perhaps TRBD1 as D (5 bases). Germline assignment: CDR1 SGHKS and CDR2 YYEKEE (reference sequence). CDR3 length equals 13 residues. The ends were cut back, 2 bases at V and 7 bases at J, with 10 bases in the middle. The CDR3 DNA is TGTGCCAGCAGCTTTGACAGCACCCAGCCCCAGCATTTT. It encodes CASSFDSTQPQHF.

The chain combines TRBV2 with TRBJ2-7; 11 bases are shared with TRBD2. The CDR3 loop spans 15 amino acids. After removal of 7 bases from V and 2 bases from J, the junction contained 7 bases not matched to a gene. CDR1 and CDR2 from the germline V gene are SNHLY and FYNNEI. The CDR3 sequence: CASKGGLAATYEQYF. The CDR3 nucleotides are TGTGCCAGCAAGGGGGGACTAGCGGCGACCTACGAGCAGTACTTC.

This clonotype was recorded many times. The CDR3 region is CASSPTESGGTEAFF. In DNA, the CDR3 is TGTGCCAGCAGCCCAACGGAATCGGGGGGCACTGAAGCTTTCTTT. The J gene is TRBJ1-1, the V gene TRBV7-3; D is possibly TRBD1 (5 bases). The CDR3 is 15 amino acids. Per germline, CDR1 SGHTA and CDR2 FQGTGA. V gave up 5 bases and J gave up 4 bases, with 17 bases separating them.

A word on this clonotype: The junction differs from germline at one of its ends, possibly a read error. The genes are TRBV27 and TRBJ2-7; TRBD1 agrees at 9 bases. Germline V gene lookup returns CDR1 MNHEY and CDR2 SMNVEV (reference sequence). This CDR3 has 15 amino acids. The CDR3 DNA reads TGTGTCAGCAGTCGACAGGGGGGTAGCTCCTACGAGCAGTACTTC. It specifies CVSSRQGGSSYEQYF.

This clonotype was detected only a few times. The chain recombines TRBV7-2 with TRBJ2-7, with D possibly matching TRBD1 (5 bases). This CDR3 region has 15 residues. Germline V CDR1 and CDR2: SGHTA, FQGNSA. Trimming shortened V by 0 bases and J by 1 base, and 10 bases separated the two germline ends. CDR3 region: CASSLAVTGSYEQYF. The CDR3 nucleotides read TGTGCCAGCAGCTTAGCAGTTACAGGTTCCTACGAGCAGTACTTC. Full variable domain (remainder filled in from reference TRBV7-2 and TRBJ2-7): GAGVSQSPSNKVTEKGKDVELRCDPISGHTALYWYRQSLGQGLEFLIYFQGNSAPDKSGLPSDRFSAERTGGSVSTLTIQRTQQEDSAVYLCASSLAVTGSYEQYFGPGTRLTVT.

This clonotype has at least ten counts. The V gene is TRBV7-9, the J gene TRBJ1-2, with no clear D. The length of the CDR3 is 17 residues. Germline loops: CDR1 SEHNR, CDR2 FQNEAQ (reference sequence). The V and J ends lost 1 base and 0 bases respectively, with 15 bases between them. CDR3 loop: CASSLGGWGTPNYGYTF. For the CDR3, the DNA is TGTGCCAGCAGCTTAGGTGGTTGGGGTACCCCTAACTATGGCTACACCTTC. Based on the CDR3 plus reference TRBV7-9 and TRBJ1-2, the full variable domain is DTGVSQNPRHKITKRGQNVTFRCDPISEHNRLYWYRQTLGQGPEFLTYFQNEAQLEKSRLLSDRFSAERPKGSFSTLEIQRTEQGDSAMYLCASSLGGWGTPNYGYTFGSGTRLTVV.

The chain's CDR3 is CASRPEGTVNTEAFF. The CDR3 DNA reads as TGTGCCAGCAGACCCGAAGGGACGGTGAACACTGAAGCTTTCTTT. The chain recombines TRBV28 with TRBJ1-1; maybe TRBD1 (5 bases). This CDR3 has 15 amino acids. CDR1 and CDR2 (germline): MDHEN, SYDVKM. Trimming removed 6 bases from V and 0 bases from J, with 14 bases in between.

The DNA of the CDR3 is TGTGCCAGTAGTCCCGTGCAGGGGCTGAACACTGAAGCTTTCTTT. Amino acid sequence: CASSPVQGLNTEAFF. The chain combines TRBV19 with TRBJ1-1; D may be TRBD1 (6 bases). The CDR3 spans 15 residues. Per germline, CDR1 LNHDA and CDR2 SQIVND (reference sequence). V lost 5 bases to trimming and J lost 0 bases, with 13 bases between them.

This clonotype appeared many times. This chain uses TRBV6-9 with TRBJ1-1; 8 positions agree with TRBD1. This CDR3 has 18 residues. V was pared by 2 bases and J by 1 base, with 12 bases of the junction left unmatched. Germline CDR1 and CDR2: MNHGY and SVAAGI. In nucleotides, the CDR3 is TGTGCCAGCAGTTATCCGTTGACGGGACAGGAGGGGAACACTGAAGCTTTCTTT. Amino acid sequence: CASSYPLTGQEGNTEAFF.

The CDR3 sequence is CAWSGSGGYEQYF. For the CDR3, the DNA is TGTGCCTGGAGTGGGAGCGGAGGATACGAGCAGTACTTC. This sequence joins TRBV30 and TRBJ2-7, with D maybe TRBD2 (5 bases). This CDR3 spans 13 amino acids. Trimming stripped 1 base from V and 4 bases from J, with 11 bases between. Germline lookup yields CDR1 GTSNPN and CDR2 SVGIG (reference sequence).

This clonotype was counted ten times or more. The chain is built from TRBV7-8 and TRBJ2-7; TRBD1 matches at 7 bases. The V and J ends lost 1 base and 0 bases, in that order; junction bases with no gene match: 6. The CDR3 has 16 residues. CDR1 and CDR2 from the germline V gene are SGHVS and FQNEAQ. CDR3 sequence (DNA): TGTGCCAGCAGCTTAGTGGCACGGGACAGCTCCTACGAGCAGTACTTC. This sequence encodes CASSLVARDSSYEQYF.